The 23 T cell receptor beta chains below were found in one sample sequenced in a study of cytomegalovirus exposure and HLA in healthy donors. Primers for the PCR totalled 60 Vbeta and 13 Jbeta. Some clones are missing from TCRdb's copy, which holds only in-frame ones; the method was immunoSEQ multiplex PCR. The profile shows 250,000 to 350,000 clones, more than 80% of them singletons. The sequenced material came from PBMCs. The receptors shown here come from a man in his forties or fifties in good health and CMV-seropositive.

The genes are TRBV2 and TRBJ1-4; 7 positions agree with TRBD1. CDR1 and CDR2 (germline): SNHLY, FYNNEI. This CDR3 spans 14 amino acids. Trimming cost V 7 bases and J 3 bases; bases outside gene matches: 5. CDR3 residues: CASKEGAANEKLFF. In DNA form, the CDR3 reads TGTGCCAGCAAAGAGGGGGCCGCTAATGAAAAACTGTTTTTT.

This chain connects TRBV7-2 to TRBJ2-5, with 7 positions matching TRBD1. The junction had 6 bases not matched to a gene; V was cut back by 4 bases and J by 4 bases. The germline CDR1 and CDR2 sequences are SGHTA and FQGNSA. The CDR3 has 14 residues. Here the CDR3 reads CASSSTGTPETQYF. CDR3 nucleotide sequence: TGTGCCAGCAGCTCGACAGGGACCCCAGAGACCCAGTACTTC.

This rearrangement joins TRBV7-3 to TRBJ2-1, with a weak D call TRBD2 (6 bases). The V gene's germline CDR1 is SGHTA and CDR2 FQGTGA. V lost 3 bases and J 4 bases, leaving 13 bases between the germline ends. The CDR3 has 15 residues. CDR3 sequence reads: CASSFGTPGYNEQFF. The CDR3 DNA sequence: TGTGCCAGCAGCTTCGGGACTCCAGGATACAATGAGCAGTTCTTC.

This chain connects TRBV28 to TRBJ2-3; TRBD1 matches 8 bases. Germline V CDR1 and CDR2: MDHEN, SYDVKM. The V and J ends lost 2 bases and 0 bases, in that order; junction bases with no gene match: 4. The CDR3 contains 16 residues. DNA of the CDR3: TGTGCCAGCAGTTTACTACAGGGGGAAAGCACAGATACGCAGTATTTT. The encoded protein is CASSLLQGESTDTQYF.

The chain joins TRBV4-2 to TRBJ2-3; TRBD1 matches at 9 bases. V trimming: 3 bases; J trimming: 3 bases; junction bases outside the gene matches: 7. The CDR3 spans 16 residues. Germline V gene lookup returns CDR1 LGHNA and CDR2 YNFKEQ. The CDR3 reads CASSQGAGTGTDTQYF. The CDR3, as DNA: TGTGCCAGCAGCCAGGGGGCCGGGACAGGGACAGATACGCAGTATTTT.

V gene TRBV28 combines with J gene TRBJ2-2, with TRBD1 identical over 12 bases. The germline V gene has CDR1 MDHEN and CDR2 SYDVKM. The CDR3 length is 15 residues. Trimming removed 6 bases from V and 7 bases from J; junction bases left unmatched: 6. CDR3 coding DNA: TGTGCCAGCAGAATGGGACAGGGGGCCATCGGGGAGCTGTTTTTT. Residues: CASRMGQGAIGELFF.

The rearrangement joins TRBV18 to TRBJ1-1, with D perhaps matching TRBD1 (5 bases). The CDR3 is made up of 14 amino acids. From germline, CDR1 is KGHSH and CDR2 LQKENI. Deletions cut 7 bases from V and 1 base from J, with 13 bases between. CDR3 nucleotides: TGTGCCAGCTTCACCAACACAGGGAACACTGAAGCTTTCTTT. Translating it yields CASFTNTGNTEAFF.

The CDR3 coding sequence is TGTGCCAGTAGTACACCGGGGGGGAATAGCAATCAGCCCCAGCATTTT. As protein: CASSTPGGNSNQPQHF. V gene TRBV19 combines with J gene TRBJ1-5; D might be TRBD1 (5 bases). The CDR3 totals 16 residues. Trimming cost V 4 bases and J 0 bases, with 13 bases left between them. Germline CDR1 is LNHDA and CDR2 is SQIVND (reference sequence).

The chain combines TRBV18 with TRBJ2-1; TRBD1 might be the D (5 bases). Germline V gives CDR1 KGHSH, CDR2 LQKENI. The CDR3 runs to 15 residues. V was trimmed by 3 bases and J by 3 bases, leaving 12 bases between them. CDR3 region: CASSPSQDIYNEQFF. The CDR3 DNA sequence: TGTGCCAGCTCACCCTCACAGGACATCTACAATGAGCAGTTCTTC.

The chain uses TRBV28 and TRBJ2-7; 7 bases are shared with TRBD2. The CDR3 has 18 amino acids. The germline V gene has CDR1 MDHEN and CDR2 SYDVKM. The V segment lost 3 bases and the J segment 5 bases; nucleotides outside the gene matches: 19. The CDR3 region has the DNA TGTGCCAGCAGTTTTAATCCCAGTGCGGGCGGGAGCCGCCACGAGCAGTACTTC. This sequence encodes CASSFNPSAGGSRHEQYF.

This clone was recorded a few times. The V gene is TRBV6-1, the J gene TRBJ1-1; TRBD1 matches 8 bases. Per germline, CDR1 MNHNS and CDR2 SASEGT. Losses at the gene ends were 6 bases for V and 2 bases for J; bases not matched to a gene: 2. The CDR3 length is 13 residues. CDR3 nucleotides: TGTGCCAGCAGGGACAGGGCTAACACTGAAGCTTTCTTT. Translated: CASRDRANTEAFF.

Here the CDR3 DNA reads TGTGCCAGCAGTGAATTCGAGGGCGCTGAAGCTTTCTTT. Amino acids: CASSEFEGAEAFF. V usage is TRBV25-1 and J usage is TRBJ1-1; D gene unclear. Between the trimmed V and J ends, which lost 1 base and 6 bases, there was a span of 9 bases. CDR1 is MGHDK, CDR2 SYGVNS, per germline. The CDR3 extends over 13 amino acids.

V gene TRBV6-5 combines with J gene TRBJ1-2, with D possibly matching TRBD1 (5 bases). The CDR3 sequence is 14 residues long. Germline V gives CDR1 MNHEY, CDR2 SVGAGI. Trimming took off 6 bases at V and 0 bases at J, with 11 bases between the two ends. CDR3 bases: TGTGCCAGCAGGGAGACAGTTGCTAACTATGGCTACACCTTC. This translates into CASRETVANYGYTF.

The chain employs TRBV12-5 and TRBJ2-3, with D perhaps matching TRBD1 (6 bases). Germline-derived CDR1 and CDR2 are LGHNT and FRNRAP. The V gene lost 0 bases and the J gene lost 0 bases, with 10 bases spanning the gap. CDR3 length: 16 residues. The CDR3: CASGLVLGGSTDTQYF. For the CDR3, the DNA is TGTGCTAGTGGTTTGGTACTTGGGGGCAGCACAGATACGCAGTATTTT.

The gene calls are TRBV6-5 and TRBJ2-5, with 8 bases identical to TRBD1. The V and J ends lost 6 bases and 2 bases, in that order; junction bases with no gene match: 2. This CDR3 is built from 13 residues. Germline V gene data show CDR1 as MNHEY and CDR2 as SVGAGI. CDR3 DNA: TGTGCCAGCAGCAGGGGGCAACAAGAGACCCAGTACTTC. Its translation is CASSRGQQETQYF.

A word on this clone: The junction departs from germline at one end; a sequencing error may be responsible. CDR3 region: CASSTGQGDPDF. For the CDR3, the DNA is TGTGCCAGTAGTACCGGACAGGGGGATCCTGATTTT. V and J are TRBV19 and TRBJ1-5; 10 bases fit TRBD1. The CDR3 covers 12 residues. Germline CDR1 and CDR2: LNHDA and SQIVND (reference sequence).

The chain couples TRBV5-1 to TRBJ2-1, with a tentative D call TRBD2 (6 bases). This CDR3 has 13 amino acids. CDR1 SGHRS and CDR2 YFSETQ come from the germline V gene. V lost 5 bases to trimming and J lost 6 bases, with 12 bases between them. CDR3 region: CASRDYSGNEQFF. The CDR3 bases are TGCGCCAGCAGGGACTATTCCGGCAATGAGCAGTTCTTC.

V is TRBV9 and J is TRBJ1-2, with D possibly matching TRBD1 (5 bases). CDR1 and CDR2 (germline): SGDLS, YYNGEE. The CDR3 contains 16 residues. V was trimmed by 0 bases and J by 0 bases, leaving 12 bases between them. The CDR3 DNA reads TGTGCCAGCAGCGTAGCTCTGACAGAGACTAACTATGGCTACACCTTC. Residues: CASSVALTETNYGYTF. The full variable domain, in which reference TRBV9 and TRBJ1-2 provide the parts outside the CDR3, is DSGVTQTPKHLITATGQRVTLRCSPRSGDLSVYWYQQSLDQGLQFLIQYYNGEERAKGNILERFSAQQFPDLHSELNLSSLELGDSALYFCASSVALTETNYGYTFGSGTRLTVV.

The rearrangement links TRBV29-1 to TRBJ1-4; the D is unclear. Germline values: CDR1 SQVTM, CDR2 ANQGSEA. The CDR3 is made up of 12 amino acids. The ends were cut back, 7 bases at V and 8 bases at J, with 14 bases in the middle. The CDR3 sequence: CSAEEGREKLFF. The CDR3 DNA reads TGCAGCGCCGAAGAGGGCCGCGAAAAACTGTTTTTT. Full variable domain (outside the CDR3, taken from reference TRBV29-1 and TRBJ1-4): SAVISQKPSRDICQRGTSLTIQCQVDSQVTMMFWYRQQPGQSLTLIATANQGSEATYESGFVIDKFPISRPNLTFSTLTVSNMSPEDSSIYLCSAEEGREKLFFGSGTQLSVL.

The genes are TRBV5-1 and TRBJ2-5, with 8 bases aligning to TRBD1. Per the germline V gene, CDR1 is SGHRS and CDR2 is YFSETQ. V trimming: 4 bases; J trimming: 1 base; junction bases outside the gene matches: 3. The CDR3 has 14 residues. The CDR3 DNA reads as TGCGCCAGCAGCCCAGGGGGCTTCCAAGAGACCCAGTACTTC. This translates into CASSPGGFQETQYF.

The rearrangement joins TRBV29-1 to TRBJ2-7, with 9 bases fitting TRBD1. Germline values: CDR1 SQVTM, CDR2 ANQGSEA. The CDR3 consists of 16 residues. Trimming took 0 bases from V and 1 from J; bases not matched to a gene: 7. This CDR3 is CSVEEGRTGESYEQYF. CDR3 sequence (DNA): TGCAGCGTTGAAGAGGGAAGGACAGGGGAATCCTACGAGCAGTACTTC.

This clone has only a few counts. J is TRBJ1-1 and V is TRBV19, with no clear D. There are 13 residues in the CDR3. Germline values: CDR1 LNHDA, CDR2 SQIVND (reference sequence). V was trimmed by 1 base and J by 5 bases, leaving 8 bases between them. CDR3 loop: CASSIGEWTEAFF. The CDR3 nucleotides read TGTGCCAGTAGTATAGGGGAGTGGACTGAAGCTTTCTTT.

The CDR3 DNA follows: TGTGCCAGCAGTCTCCGGACAGGGGCCTCCTACGAGCAGTACTTC. Protein: CASSLRTGASYEQYF. The chain combines TRBV27 with TRBJ2-7, with TRBD1 identical over 9 bases. Trimming removed 5 bases from V and 0 bases from J; junction bases left unmatched: 5. The CDR3 is made up of 15 amino acids. The germline V gene encodes CDR1 MNHEY and CDR2 SMNVEV (reference sequence).